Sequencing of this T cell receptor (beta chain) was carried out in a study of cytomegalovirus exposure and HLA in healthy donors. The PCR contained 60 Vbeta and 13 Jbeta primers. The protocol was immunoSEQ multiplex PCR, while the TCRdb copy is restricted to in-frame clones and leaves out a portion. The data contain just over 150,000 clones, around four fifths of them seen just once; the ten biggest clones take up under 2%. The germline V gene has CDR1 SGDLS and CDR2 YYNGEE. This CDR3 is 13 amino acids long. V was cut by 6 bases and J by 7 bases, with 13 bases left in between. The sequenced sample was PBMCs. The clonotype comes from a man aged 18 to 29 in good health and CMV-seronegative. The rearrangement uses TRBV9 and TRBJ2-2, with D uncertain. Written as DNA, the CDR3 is TGTGCCAGCACCCCCGGCTCTAGCGGGGAGCTGTTTTTT. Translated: CASTPGSSGELFF.